This record looks at one T cell receptor beta chain sequence and its context. Its target is unknown. V was clipped by 4 bases and J by 3 bases; unmatched bases: 6. The CDR3 is 14 residues long. Per the germline V gene, CDR1 is SGDLS and CDR2 is YYNGEE. The entry originates in a study of cytomegalovirus exposure and HLA in healthy donors. 60 Vbeta and 13 Jbeta primers were used in PCR. Data came from immunoSEQ multiplex PCR; TCRdb stores just in-frame clones and leaves some out. The data show some 120,000 clones, 74% seen once. Study conclusions and caveats: A later examination showed that TCR association rates differed by HLA locus, with DRB1 most and HLA-C fewest. Researchers counted around 180 TCR beta chains as cytomegalovirus-associated. Association with HLA alleles at 0.05 false discovery rate was found for about 17,000 TCR beta sequences in a later analysis. Accounts indicate the classifier identified cytomegalovirus status with strong specificity and sensitivity.

The V gene is TRBV9, the J gene TRBJ2-7, with 8 positions matching TRBD1. Sequencing input: PBMCs. This clonotype was sampled from a man aged 25 to 40 in good health and CMV-seropositive. CDR3 nucleotides: TGTGCCAGCAGCCCACAGGGGGATGGCTACGAGCAGTACTTC. Its protein product is CASSPQGDGYEQYF. Complete variable domain (other parts from reference TRBV9 and TRBJ2-7): DSGVTQTPKHLITATGQRVTLRCSPRSGDLSVYWYQQSLDQGLQFLIQYYNGEERAKGNILERFSAQQFPDLHSELNLSSLELGDSALYFCASSPQGDGYEQYFGPGTRLTVT.